This TCR beta chain emerged from a study of blood T cells in healthy people across ages. V dropped 4 bases and J dropped 4; count of bases not matched to a gene: 9. The CDR3 spans 16 residues. Germline V gives CDR1 SNHLY, CDR2 FYNNEI. The use of a sample-barcoded 5' primer and a J-beta primer mix characterized a second PCR of 7 to 11 cycles. TCRdb called the 5' RACE reads again in MiXCR, with one record for every CDR3 protein. This table holds about 970,000 distinct CDR3 sequences, about 51% found once. The sample consisted of blood. The chain is built from TRBV2 and TRBJ1-2; 10 bases align to TRBD1. This TCR was sampled from a woman aged 55-75 years in good health. The CDR3 protein is CASSAGRDRGIYGYTF. CDR3 nucleotide sequence: TGTGCCAGCAGTGCCGGCCGGGACAGGGGCATCTATGGCTACACCTTC.